This T cell receptor (beta chain) was obtained from a study of identical twins. Overall study findings and caveats: One should note that invariant MAIT and iNKT cells could partly confound zero-insertion analyses.

Germline V gene sequence: CDR1 DFQATT, CDR2 SNEGSKA (reference sequence). The CDR3 extends over 15 amino acids. V gave up 1 base and J gave up 9 bases, with 22 bases separating them. Comments on this clonotype: Its target is not known.

Among all donors, each was a healthy Caucasian. TCRdb re-called the 5' RACE reads with MiXCR, one entry per CDR3 protein. The table includes 400,000 to 500,000 distinct CDR3 sequences, approximately 17% detected once. This clonotype originated in a man aged 50 to 60 in good health. V is TRBV20-1 and J is TRBJ2-7; possibly TRBD2 for D (6 bases). The specimen sequenced was naive T cells sorted from blood. In DNA, the CDR3 is TGCAGTGCTAGAGGGGGAGAGGGACTCCCCGCGGGGCAGTACTTC. Its protein is CSARGGEGLPAGQYF.